This is a list of T cell receptor beta chains from one sample in a study of shared clonotypes between healthy human individuals. Libraries were prepared by immunoSEQ multiplex PCR; TCRdb keeps only in-frame clonotypes and omits some of them. The data show a few million clones, roughly nine tenths seen once. The sequencing sample was made of naive CD4+ T cells sorted from blood. The receptor source for this set is a man aged 18 to 29 in good health. Each CDR3 is given with its conserved first and last residue. The D gene is left open where the match is weak.

d_call: .
j_call: TRBJ2-7
v_call: TRBV5-1
cdr3_aa: CASSLVKGSNYEQYF
cdr3_nt: TGCGCCAGCAGCTTGGTTAAAGGGTCTAACTACGAGCAGTACTTC

d_call: TRBD1
j_call: TRBJ2-3
v_call: TRBV2
cdr3_aa: CASGGQGTDTQYF
cdr3_nt: TGTGCCAGCGGGGGACAGGGGACAGATACGCAGTATTTT

d_call: TRBD1
j_call: TRBJ1-3
v_call: TRBV7-2
cdr3_aa: CASSSWTGAGNTIYF
cdr3_nt: TGTGCCAGCAGCTCTTGGACAGGGGCTGGAAACACCATATATTTT

d_call: .
j_call: TRBJ1-1
v_call: TRBV28
cdr3_aa: CASFGVNTEAFF
cdr3_nt: TGTGCCAGCTTCGGAGTGAACACTGAAGCTTTCTTT

d_call: .
j_call: TRBJ2-2
v_call: TRBV5-1
cdr3_aa: CASSEGGGTGELFF
cdr3_nt: TGCGCCAGCAGCGAAGGAGGGGGCACCGGGGAGCTGTTTTTT

d_call: .
j_call: TRBJ2-1
v_call: TRBV19
cdr3_aa: CASSNQVAYNEQFF
cdr3_nt: TGTGCCAGTAGTAACCAGGTAGCCTACAATGAGCAGTTCTTC

d_call: TRBD1
j_call: TRBJ2-7
v_call: TRBV6-5
cdr3_aa: CASSYSDRGSYEQYF
cdr3_nt: TGTGCCAGCAGTTACTCAGACAGGGGATCCTACGAGCAGTACTTC

d_call: .
j_call: TRBJ1-1
v_call: TRBV9
cdr3_aa: CASSVGASNTEAFF
cdr3_nt: TGTGCCAGCAGCGTAGGGGCTTCGAACACTGAAGCTTTCTTT

d_call: TRBD1
j_call: TRBJ1-2
v_call: TRBV5-8
cdr3_aa: CASSWDRGYGYTF
cdr3_nt: TGTGCCAGCAGCTGGGACAGGGGCTATGGCTACACCTTC

d_call: .
j_call: TRBJ1-4
v_call: TRBV4-3
cdr3_aa: CASSPKIVRDEKGTNEKLFF
cdr3_nt: TGCGCCAGCAGCCCCAAGATCGTGCGGGATGAGAAGGGAACTAATGAAAAACTGTTTTTT

d_call: TRBD1
j_call: TRBJ2-7
v_call: TRBV9
cdr3_aa: CASSVAQDRVPYEQYF
cdr3_nt: TGTGCCAGCAGCGTAGCCCAAGACAGGGTCCCCTACGAGCAGTACTTC